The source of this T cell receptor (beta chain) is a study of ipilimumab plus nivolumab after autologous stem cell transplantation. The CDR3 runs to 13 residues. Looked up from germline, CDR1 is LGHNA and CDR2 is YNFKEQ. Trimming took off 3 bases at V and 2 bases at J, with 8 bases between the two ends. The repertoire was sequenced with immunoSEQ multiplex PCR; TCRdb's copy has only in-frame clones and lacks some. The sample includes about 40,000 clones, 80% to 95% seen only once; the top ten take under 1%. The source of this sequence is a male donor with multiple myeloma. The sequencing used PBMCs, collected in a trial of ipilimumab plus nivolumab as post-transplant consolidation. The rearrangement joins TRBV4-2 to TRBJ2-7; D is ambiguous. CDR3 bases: TGTGCCAGCAGCCAGACCGCCACCTACGAGCAGTACTTC. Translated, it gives CASSQTATYEQYF.